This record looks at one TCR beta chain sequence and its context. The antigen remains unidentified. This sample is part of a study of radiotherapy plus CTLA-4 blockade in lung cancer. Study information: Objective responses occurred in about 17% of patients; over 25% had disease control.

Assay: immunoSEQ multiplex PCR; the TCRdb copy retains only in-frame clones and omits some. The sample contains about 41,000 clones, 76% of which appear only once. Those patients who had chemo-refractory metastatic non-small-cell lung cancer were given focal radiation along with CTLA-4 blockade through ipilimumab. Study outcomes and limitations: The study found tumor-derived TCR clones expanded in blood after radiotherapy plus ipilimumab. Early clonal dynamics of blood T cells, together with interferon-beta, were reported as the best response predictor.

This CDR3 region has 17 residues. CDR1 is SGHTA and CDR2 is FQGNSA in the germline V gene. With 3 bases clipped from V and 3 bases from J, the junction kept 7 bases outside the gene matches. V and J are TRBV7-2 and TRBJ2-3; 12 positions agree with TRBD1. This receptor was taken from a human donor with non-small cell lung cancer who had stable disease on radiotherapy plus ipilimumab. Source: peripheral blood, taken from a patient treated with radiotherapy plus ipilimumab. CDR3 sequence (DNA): TGTGCCAGCAGCTTGACCGGGACAGGGGGCAATACAGATACGCAGTATTTT. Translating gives CASSLTGTGGNTDTQYF.